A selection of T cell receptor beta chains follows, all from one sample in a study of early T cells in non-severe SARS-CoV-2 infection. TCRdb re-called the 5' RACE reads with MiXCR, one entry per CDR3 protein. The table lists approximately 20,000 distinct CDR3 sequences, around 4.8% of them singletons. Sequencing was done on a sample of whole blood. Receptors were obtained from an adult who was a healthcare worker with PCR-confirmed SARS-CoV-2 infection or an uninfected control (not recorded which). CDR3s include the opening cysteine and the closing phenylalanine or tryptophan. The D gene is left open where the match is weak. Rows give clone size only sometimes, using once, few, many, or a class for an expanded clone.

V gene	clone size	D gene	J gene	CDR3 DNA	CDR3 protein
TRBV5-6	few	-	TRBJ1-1	TGTGCCAGCAGTCGGGTTGGGTGGCGGGCTTTCTTT	CASSRVGWRAFF
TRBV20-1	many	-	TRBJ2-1	TGCAGTACCGAGGGGCTATACTCCTACAATGAGCAGTTCTTC	CSTEGLYSYNEQFF
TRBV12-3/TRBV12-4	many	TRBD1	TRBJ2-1	TGTGCCAGCAGCCCTCTAGCCGGGACAGGTTTCGATGAGCAGTTCTTC	CASSPLAGTGFDEQFF
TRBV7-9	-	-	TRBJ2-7	TGTGCCAGCAGCTCTACGGACAGTTCCTACGAGCAGTACTTC	CASSSTDSSYEQYF
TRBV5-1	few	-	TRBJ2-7	TGCGCCAGCAGCTTCCGCGGGCAGGACTCCTACGAGCAGTACTTC	CASSFRGQDSYEQYF
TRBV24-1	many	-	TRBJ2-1	TGTGCCACCAGTGATCCAACAGGGAATCTTCTTTACAATGAGCAGTTCTTC	CATSDPTGNLLYNEQFF
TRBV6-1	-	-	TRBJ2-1	TGTGACACCGCGAGAGGCAGGGGCAACAATGAGCAGTTCTTC	CDTARGRGNNEQFF
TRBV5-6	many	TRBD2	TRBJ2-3	TGTGCCAGCAGCTCCGGGACTAGCGGTACAGATACGCAGTATTTT	CASSSGTSGTDTQYF
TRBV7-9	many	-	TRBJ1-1	TGTGCCAGCAGCTTAATACCTTCGAACGGGCTCACTGAAGCTTTCTTT	CASSLIPSNGLTEAFF
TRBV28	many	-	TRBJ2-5	TGTGCCACCCAACGTAATGGAGACCAAGAGACCCAGTACTTC	CATQRNGDQETQYF
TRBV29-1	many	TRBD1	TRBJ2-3	TGCAGCGTTGCCGGGACAGGGGGCCGAGCCACAGATACGCAGTATTTT	CSVAGTGGRATDTQYF
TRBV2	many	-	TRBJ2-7	TGTGCCAGCGGCCGGACGGGGGTGTCCGAGCAGTACTTC	CASGRTGVSEQYF
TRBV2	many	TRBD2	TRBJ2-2	TGTGCCAGCAGGACCGGGACTAGTACCGGGGAGCTGTTTTTT	CASRTGTSTGELFF
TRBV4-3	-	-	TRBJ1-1	TGCGCCAGCAGCGAAGCCGGGACGGAGCTGAACACTGAAGCTTTCTTT	CASSEAGTELNTEAFF
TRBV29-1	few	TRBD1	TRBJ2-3	TGCAGCGCAGACAGGGGGGGGACAGATACGCAGTATTTT	CSADRGGTDTQYF
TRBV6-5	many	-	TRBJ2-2	TGTGCCAGCAGTTCGGTCCCGACCGGGGAGCTGTTTTTT	CASSSVPTGELFF
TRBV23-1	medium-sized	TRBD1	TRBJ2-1	TGCGCCAGCAGTCACCCTCGAACAGGGGGGAGCTTGGGCAATGAGCAGTTCTTC	CASSHPRTGGSLGNEQFF
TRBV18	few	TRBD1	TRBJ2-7	TGTGCCAGCTCAAGACAGGGGTCCTACGAGCAGTACTTC	CASSRQGSYEQYF
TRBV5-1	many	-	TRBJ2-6	TGCGCCAGCAGCCCCCTCAATGGGGCCAACGTCCTGACTTTC	CASSPLNGANVLTF
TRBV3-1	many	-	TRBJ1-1	TGTGCCAGCAGCCAGAGGGCCCAGGGGAACACTGAAGCTTTCTTT	CASSQRAQGNTEAFF
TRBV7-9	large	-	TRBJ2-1	TGTGCCAGCAGCCATCCTCTCAACTACAATGAGCAGTTCTTC	CASSHPLNYNEQFF
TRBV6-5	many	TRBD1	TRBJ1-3	TGTGCCAGCAGTCAACAGGGGACTGGAAACACCATATATTTT	CASSQQGTGNTIYF
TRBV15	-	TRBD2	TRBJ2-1	TGTGCCACCAGCGGGACTAGCGGGGGATACAATGAGCAGTTCTTC	CATSGTSGGYNEQFF
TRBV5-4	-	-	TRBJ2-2	TGTGCCAGCAGCTTGGATGGGGACACCGGGGAGCTGTTTTTT	CASSLDGDTGELFF
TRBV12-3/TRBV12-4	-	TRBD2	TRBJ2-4	TGTGCCAGCAGTCTGACTAGCGGCCTAAACATTCAGTACTTC	CASSLTSGLNIQYF
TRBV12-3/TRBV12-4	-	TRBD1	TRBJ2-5	TGTGCCAGCAGTTTGACAGGGCACCTAGGGGCCCAGTACTTC	CASSLTGHLGAQYF
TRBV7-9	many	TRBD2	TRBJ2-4	TGTGCCAGCAGAACCGCGGGGGGCCCGACAAACATTCAGTACTTC	CASRTAGGPTNIQYF
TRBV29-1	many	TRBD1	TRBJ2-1	TGCAGCGTTGAGAAGGGAGACAGGGGGGCGTATAGGTATAGGGATGAGCAGTTCTTC	CSVEKGDRGAYRYRDEQFF
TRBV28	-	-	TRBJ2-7	TGTGCCAGCAACCGAGAGTCAACCGTCTACGAGCTGTACTTC	CASNRESTVYELYF
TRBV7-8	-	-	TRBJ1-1	TGTGCCAGCAGCTTAGCGCTAAGGCGGATGAACAACACTGAAGCTTTCTTT	CASSLALRRMNNTEAFF